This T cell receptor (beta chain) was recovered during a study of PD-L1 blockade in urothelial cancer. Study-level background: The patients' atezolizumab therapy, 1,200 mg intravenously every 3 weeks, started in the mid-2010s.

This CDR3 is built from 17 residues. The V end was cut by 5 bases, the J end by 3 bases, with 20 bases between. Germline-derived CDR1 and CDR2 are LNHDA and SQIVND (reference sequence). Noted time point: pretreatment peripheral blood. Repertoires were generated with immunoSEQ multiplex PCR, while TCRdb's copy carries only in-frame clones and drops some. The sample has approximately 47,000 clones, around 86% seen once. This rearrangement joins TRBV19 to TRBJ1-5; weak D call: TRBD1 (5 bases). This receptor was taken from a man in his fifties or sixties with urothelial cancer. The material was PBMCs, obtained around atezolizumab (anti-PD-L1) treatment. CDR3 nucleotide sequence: TGTGCCAGTAGTTTTGACGGTTGGGGGGAGGTCAATCAGCCCCAGCATTTT. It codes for CASSFDGWGEVNQPQHF.